The 2 T cell receptor beta chains in this list originate from one sample, sequenced in a study of T-cell reconstitution after alpha-beta-depleted transplantation in children. As it was prepared, the TCRbeta library received unique molecular identifiers. One entry per CDR3 protein, called by TCRdb with MiXCR from the PCR reads. The sample consists of about 470,000 distinct CDR3 sequences, about 40% of them appearing once. The material sequenced was PBMCs, taken before TCRalphabeta/CD19-depleted stem cell transplant. The source is a girl aged 2-15 years with aplastic anemia, due to receive a stem cell transplant.

This clonotype was counted between two and nine times. The rearrangement uses TRBV10-3 and TRBJ2-2, with a weak D call TRBD2 (5 bases). The CDR3 has 16 amino acids. V was pared by 4 bases and J by 13 bases, with 25 bases between. CDR1 and CDR2 from the germline V gene are ENHRY and SYGVKD. The CDR3 nucleotides read TGTGCCATCAGTGCAGGAAGGACTGACGCGCCGCAACTGCTGTTTTTT. This codes for CAISAGRTDAPQLLFF.

The chain has TRBV5-6 and TRBJ2-5; D possibly matches TRBD1 or TRBD2 (5 bases each). This CDR3 is built from 14 residues. Trimming shortened V by 4 bases and J by 5 bases, and 15 bases separated the two germline ends. CDR1 and CDR2 from the germline V gene are SGHDT and YYEEEE. CDR3 residues: CASSDRDHRETQYF. The CDR3 DNA reads TGTGCCAGCAGCGACCGGGACCATAGGGAGACCCAGTACTTC.